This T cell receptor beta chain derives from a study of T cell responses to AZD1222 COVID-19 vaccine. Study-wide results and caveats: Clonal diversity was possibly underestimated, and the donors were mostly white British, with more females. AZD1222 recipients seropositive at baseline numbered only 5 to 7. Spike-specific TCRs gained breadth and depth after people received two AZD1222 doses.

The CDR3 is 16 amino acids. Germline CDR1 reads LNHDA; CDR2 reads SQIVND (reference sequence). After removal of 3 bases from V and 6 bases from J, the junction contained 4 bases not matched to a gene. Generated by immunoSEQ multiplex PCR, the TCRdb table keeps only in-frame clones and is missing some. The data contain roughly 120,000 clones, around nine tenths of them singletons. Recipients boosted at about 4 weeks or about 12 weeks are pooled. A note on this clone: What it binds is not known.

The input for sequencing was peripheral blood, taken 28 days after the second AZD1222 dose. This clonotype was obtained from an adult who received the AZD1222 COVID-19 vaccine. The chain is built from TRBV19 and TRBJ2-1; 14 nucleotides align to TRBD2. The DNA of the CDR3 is TGTGCCAGTAGTATTGGGACTAGCGGGAGTGTCAATGAGCAGTTCTTC. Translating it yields CASSIGTSGSVNEQFF.